This T cell receptor beta chain was retrieved from a study of cytomegalovirus exposure and HLA in healthy donors. Notes on the study in general: Analysis performed later found 16,951 TCR beta sequences associated with HLA alleles at 0.05 false discovery rate. In a later analysis, donors in an Asian-associated ancestry cluster reportedly had fewer N-insertions in productive TCRs than the cohort mean.

A multiplex PCR was run with 60 Vbeta primers and 13 Jbeta primers. The protocol was immunoSEQ multiplex PCR, while the TCRdb copy is restricted to in-frame clones and leaves out a portion. The repertoire has over 150,000 clones, approximately 70% of them found once; the top ten carry 2.8%. This CDR3 has 15 residues. V shed 6 bases and J 3 bases; nucleotides not matched to a gene: 6. Germline CDR1 and CDR2: MNHEY and SVGAGI. This clone has only one observation. Its antigen remains unidentified. The TCR sequence derives from a woman between 35 and 50 years old in good health and CMV-seropositive. The chain is built from TRBV6-5 and TRBJ1-4, with 8 bases that match TRBD1. The source material was PBMCs. CDR3 region: CASRSDRVANEKLFF. In DNA, the CDR3 is TGTGCCAGCAGATCGGACAGGGTGGCTAATGAAAAACTGTTTTTT.